The present T cell receptor (beta chain) was sequenced within a study of cytomegalovirus exposure and HLA in healthy donors (dated by TCRdb to 2015 to 2018). For context, the study as a whole: The 550 to 750 repertoires of the first cohort and the 120 validation repertoires were produced on the same platform, according to a later analysis. A separate validation cohort of approximately 130 different subjects was used in addition to the roughly 670-subject first cohort. High-throughput TCR immunosequencing, statistical association of individual TCRs with disease status, and machine learning were combined to predict cytomegalovirus infection status. The study aimed to test whether cataloging public T cell receptors could reveal signatures of past pathogen exposure.

As to this clone: Its antigen target is currently unknown. Per-nucleotide qualities are absent, and no much larger clonotype sits a single base away. Other DNA sequences in the sample encode the same CDR3.

Here is what the overall study found, with its caveats: It was suggested by the authors that the approach could potentially be generalized to other disease states and immunological phenotypes. The classifier was reported to diagnose cytomegalovirus status with high specificity and sensitivity in both the original and validation cohorts. The validation cohort had no HLA typing available for a later analysis, so co-occurrence within that cohort was assessed over all 120 or so repertoires. A total of roughly 160 TCR beta chains were listed by the study as associated with cytomegalovirus. A later analysis found that TCRs clustered in the first cohort also tended to co-occur in the 120 validation repertoires, with approximately 95% of cluster scores above 0. Across donors, most TCR sequences were observed very rarely, whereas some public TCRs were present in many individuals. Three of the identified cytomegalovirus-associated TCR beta chains were confirmed in vitro to be specific for cytomegalovirus antigens.

The donors were included in the validation cohort of some 110 subjects, a group kept apart from the approximately 700-subject first cohort. Libraries were built with the immunoSEQ multiplex PCR assay. The authors' pipeline ran thus. A statistical classification framework was built to diagnose cytomegalovirus status from the catalog of TCR beta chain sequences. Entries here come from immuneACCESS through TCRdb and include only in-frame sequences with V and J called. Some clones fail to appear in such tables; in the studies checked, an unresolved V gene covers under half of the shortfall, and the cause of the remainder is unknown. V and J calls and clone size are those listed in that table; D and trimming were worked out from the DNA. The sample table shows 150,000 to 200,000 clones, and 91% are seen once. The biggest ten clones account for 3% of the sample. V was cut back by 0 bases and J by 7 bases, leaving a gap of 7 bases between them. Inclusive of the bounding cysteine and phenylalanine, the CDR3 is 13 residues long. Kept here is only the CDR3 DNA, which spans 39 bases and is read in frame from base 1. As encoded in the germline V gene, CDR1 is MNHEY while CDR2 is SVGAGI.

The sequenced material came from PBMCs. The V and J genes are TRBV6-5 and TRBJ1-5, with no reliable assignment of the D segment. The sequence was collected from a woman aged 18 to 35 in good health and CMV-seropositive. The DNA is TGTGCCAGCAGTTACTCAACGGGGCAGCCCCAGCATTTT. It translates to CASSYSTGQPQHF.